Listed below are T cell receptor beta chains from one sample, sequenced in a study of response to subunit inactivated influenza vaccine. TCRdb re-called the RT-PCR reads with MiXCR, one entry per CDR3 protein. The sample lists about 650,000 distinct CDR3 sequences; 14% were seen once. This specimen consisted of PBMCs from blood, obtained around two weeks before vaccination. These receptors came from a man between 45 and 60 years old who received an inactivated influenza vaccine. The CDR3 runs from the conserved cysteine through the conserved F or W. D genes are given only for firm matches. Some rows have no size entry. The others give once, few or many, or a class for an expanded clone.

>TRBD1|TRBV12-3/TRBV12-4|many|TRBJ2-1
CASRRTGGVGNEQFF
TGTGCCAGCAGGAGGACAGGGGGAGTCGGCAATGAGCAGTTCTTC
>-|TRBV7-2|-|TRBJ1-4
CASSLETSTEKLFF
TGTGCCAGCAGCCTAGAGACTAGCACAGAAAAACTGTTTTTT
>TRBD2|TRBV28|many|TRBJ2-1
CASSSRGLAGFNEQFF
TGTGCCAGCAGTTCACGTGGACTAGCGGGATTCAATGAGCAGTTCTTC
>TRBD2|TRBV4-3|many|TRBJ2-7
CASSQGRIAGYYEQYF
TGCGCCAGCAGCCAAGGACGAATAGCGGGATACTACGAGCAGTACTTC
>TRBD2|TRBV11-2|few|TRBJ2-1
CASRRPGLAGNRMQFF
TGTGCCAGCAGACGACCCGGACTAGCGGGGAACCGAATGCAGTTCTTC
>-|TRBV29-1|few|TRBJ1-2
CSVEGDLNYGYTF
TGCAGCGTTGAAGGGGACCTTAACTATGGCTACACCTTC
>-|TRBV7-9|few|TRBJ2-2
CASSLRLGAGELFF
TGTGCCAGCAGCCTACGTCTGGGGGCCGGGGAGCTGTTTTTT
>TRBD1|TRBV29-1|few|TRBJ1-1
CSVDRGYNTEAFF
TGCAGCGTTGACAGGGGGTATAACACTGAAGCTTTCTTT
>TRBD2|TRBV5-1|few|TRBJ2-7
CASSLLAGLFDEQYF
TGCGCCAGCAGCTTACTAGCGGGATTATTTGACGAGCAGTACTTC
>TRBD2|TRBV29-1|few|TRBJ2-7
CSVVGLDPLEQYF
TGCAGCGTCGTCGGACTAGATCCCCTGGAGCAGTACTTC
>-|TRBV7-8|-|TRBJ2-7
CASSYIRLGPSEQYF
TGTGCCAGCAGCTATATTCGGCTGGGCCCTAGCGAGCAGTACTTC
>-|TRBV12-3/TRBV12-4|few|TRBJ1-2
CASSSPGLRGYTF
TGTGCCAGCAGTTCTCCGGGACTCCGTGGCTACACCTTC
>-|TRBV5-1|-|TRBJ2-1
CASSSDLPGEYNEQFF
TGCGCCAGCAGCTCGGACCTCCCGGGAGAATACAATGAGCAGTTCTTC
>-|TRBV11-1|few|TRBJ2-1
CASSLRDRLVSSYNEQFF
TGTGCCAGCAGCTTAAGGGACCGACTAGTCAGCTCCTACAATGAGCAGTTCTTC
>TRBD2|TRBV4-2|-|TRBJ2-1
CASSQGKLARHNEQFF
TGTGCCAGCAGCCAAGGGAAACTAGCGAGACACAATGAGCAGTTCTTC
>TRBD2|TRBV11-3|-|TRBJ2-7
CASSSNRGSGTSGQSSYEQYF
TGTGCCAGCAGCTCCAACCGTGGCTCAGGGACTAGCGGTCAGAGCTCCTACGAGCAGTACTTC
>-|TRBV7-7|-|TRBJ2-5
CASSPSTTGETQYF
TGTGCCAGCAGCCCTAGTACCACTGGGGAGACCCAGTACTTC
>-|TRBV7-9|-|TRBJ2-2
CLGTPGRDYTGELFF
TGTCTCGGCACCCCGGGACGCGATTACACCGGGGAGCTGTTTTTT
>TRBD2|TRBV18|many|TRBJ2-1
CASSLPLSGGSGEQFF
TGTGCCAGCTCACTTCCTCTTTCGGGGGGGTCTGGTGAGCAGTTCTTC
>-|TRBV3-1|many|TRBJ2-7
CASSQDIYEQYF
TGTGCCAGCAGCCAAGATATCTACGAGCAGTACTTC
>-|TRBV29-1|many|TRBJ2-2
CSVRERSGELFF
TGCAGCGTACGGGAGAGGTCCGGGGAGCTGTTTTTT
>TRBD2|TRBV19|-|TRBJ2-3
CASRTSGGFFSTDTQYF
TGTGCCAGTAGGACTAGCGGGGGGTTTTTTTCCACAGATACGCAGTATTTT
>TRBD1|TRBV25-1|-|TRBJ2-1
CATRTGMGNNEQFF
TGTGCCACCCGGACAGGGATGGGAAACAATGAGCAGTTCTTC
>-|TRBV5-6|few|TRBJ2-2
CASSLGGVPTGELFF
TGTGCCAGCAGCTTGGGGGGGGTCCCCACCGGGGAGCTGTTTTTT
>TRBD1|TRBV6-2/TRBV6-3|-|TRBJ1-2
CASRRTGGAGNYGYTF
TGTGCCAGCAGACGGACAGGGGGCGCTGGTAACTATGGCTACACCTTC
>-|TRBV3-1|few|TRBJ2-2
CASSPTSNTGELFF
TGTGCCAGCAGCCCTACGTCGAACACCGGGGAGCTGTTTTTT
>-|TRBV7-7|-|TRBJ2-3
CASSNGHLPTDTQYF
TGTGCTAGCAGCAACGGACATCTACCCACAGATACGCAGTATTTT
>-|TRBV27|-|TRBJ2-7
CASSLRHSYEQYF
TGTGCCAGCAGTTTAAGGCACTCCTACGAGCAGTACTTC
>-|TRBV4-2|-|TRBJ2-7
CASSQEYFPGVDTYEQYF
TGTGCCAGCAGCCAAGAGTATTTCCCAGGGGTCGACACCTACGAGCAGTACTTC
>-|TRBV5-1|-|TRBJ2-1
CTSSLIGGGALGYNEQFF
TGCACCAGCAGCTTGATTGGAGGGGGGGCCCTTGGCTACAATGAGCAGTTCTTC
>-|TRBV4-2|-|TRBJ2-2
CASSQESTYTGELFF
TGTGCCAGCAGCCAAGAAAGTACCTACACCGGGGAGCTGTTTTTT
>-|TRBV20-1|once|TRBJ2-1
CSAPDNSNEQFF
TGCAGTGCCCCGGACAATTCCAATGAGCAGTTCTTC
>TRBD2|TRBV29-1|-|TRBJ2-2
CSVDSGTYTGELFF
TGCAGCGTTGATAGCGGGACCTACACCGGGGAGCTGTTTTTT
>-|TRBV2|-|TRBJ2-5
CASSDVPDSPYMPQYF
TGTGCCAGCAGTGATGTCCCGGACAGTCCGTACATGCCCCAGTACTTC
>-|TRBV7-2|-|TRBJ2-5
CASSSQGAGGPQTQYF
TGTGCCAGCAGCTCTCAGGGGGCGGGAGGGCCGCAGACCCAGTACTTC
>-|TRBV15|few|TRBJ2-1
CATSRTKEYPNEQFF
TGTGCCACCAGCAGAACAAAAGAGTACCCCAATGAGCAGTTCTTC
>-|TRBV6-5|-|TRBJ2-5
CASSYSWTEGKETQYF
TGTGCCAGCAGTTACTCGTGGACAGAGGGGAAAGAGACCCAGTACTTC
>TRBD2|TRBV20-1|-|TRBJ2-3
CSARESGGLSTDTQYF
TGCAGTGCTAGAGAAAGCGGGGGGCTCAGCACAGATACGCAGTATTTT
>-|TRBV12-3/TRBV12-4|many|TRBJ1-2
CASSPRGQYGYTF
TGTGCCAGCAGTCCCCGCGGACAGTATGGCTACACCTTC
>TRBD1|TRBV7-2|few|TRBJ2-3
CASSLAGTGRTDTQYF
TGTGCCAGCAGCTTAGCGGGGACAGGTCGGACAGATACGCAGTATTTT
>-|TRBV12-3/TRBV12-4|many|TRBJ1-1
CASSLKRGNTEAFF
TGTGCCAGCAGTTTAAAACGGGGCAACACTGAAGCTTTCTTT
>TRBD1|TRBV6-2/TRBV6-3|many|TRBJ2-1
CASSPLGQGYNEQFF
TGTGCCAGCAGTCCCCTTGGACAGGGATACAATGAGCAGTTCTTC
>-|TRBV20-1|few|TRBJ2-6
CSARSRESSGANVLTF
TGCAGTGCTAGATCCAGGGAAAGCTCTGGGGCCAACGTCCTGACTTTC
>-|TRBV5-1|few|TRBJ2-1
CASRVGSGRSYNEQFF
TGCGCCAGCAGGGTGGGCTCGGGAAGGTCCTACAATGAGCAGTTCTTC
>-|TRBV29-1|-|TRBJ2-3
CSVGRIRSVDTDTQYF
TGCAGCGTTGGACGGATTCGTAGCGTGGACACAGATACGCAGTATTTT
>-|TRBV5-1|-|TRBJ2-7
CASSLQIGGYEQYF
TGCGCCAGCAGCCTCCAGATCGGTGGCTACGAGCAGTACTTC
>-|TRBV12-3/TRBV12-4|many|TRBJ2-3
CASRSSALGDTQYF
TGTGCCAGCAGGTCTAGCGCCCTCGGGGATACGCAGTATTTT
>TRBD1|TRBV6-2/TRBV6-3|-|TRBJ2-7
CASRNRGPSSYEQYF
TGTGCCAGCAGAAACAGGGGCCCGAGCTCCTACGAGCAGTACTTC
>TRBD1|TRBV7-9|-|TRBJ2-1
CASSPEQGGTGVQFF
TGTGCCAGCAGCCCGGAACAGGGGGGAACGGGTGTGCAGTTCTTC
>-|TRBV5-8|few|TRBJ2-3
CASSLEGMLTDTQYF
TGTGCCAGCAGCTTGGAGGGCATGCTCACAGATACGCAGTATTTT
>-|TRBV6-1|few|TRBJ2-3
CASSETYGQRAQYF
TGTGCCAGCAGTGAAACGTATGGGCAACGAGCGCAGTATTTT
>TRBD2|TRBV7-9|-|TRBJ2-1
CASSQRTGTSNEQFF
TGTGCCAGCAGCCAACGAACCGGGACTAGCAATGAGCAGTTCTTC
>TRBD2|TRBV7-8|few|TRBJ2-3
CASSFKLAGATDTQYF
TGTGCCAGCAGCTTTAAACTAGCGGGGGCCACAGATACGCAGTATTTT
>-|TRBV12-3/TRBV12-4|few|TRBJ2-7
CASSLLNSYEQYF
TGTGCCAGCAGTCTATTAAACTCCTACGAGCAGTACTTC
>TRBD2|TRBV18|-|TRBJ2-7
CASSRGTSGDMTYEQYF
TGTGCCAGCTCACGCGGGACTAGCGGGGATATGACCTACGAGCAGTACTTC
>-|TRBV7-9|-|TRBJ2-6
CASPQKSGANVLTF
TGTGCCAGCCCTCAGAAATCTGGGGCCAACGTCCTGACTTTC
>-|TRBV28|-|TRBJ2-5
CASRSQGRGTQYF
TGTGCCAGCAGGTCACAGGGGCGGGGGACCCAGTACTTC
>-|TRBV20-1|many|TRBJ2-3
CSARTGSADTQYF
TGCAGTGCTAGGACAGGTAGTGCAGATACGCAGTATTTT
>-|TRBV28|few|TRBJ2-5
CASSLFVGGQETQYF
TGTGCCAGCAGTTTATTCGTGGGGGGTCAAGAGACCCAGTACTTC
>TRBD2|TRBV20-1|-|TRBJ2-1
CSARTERTSGGANEQFF
TGCAGTGCACGTACGGAAAGGACTAGCGGGGGGGCCAATGAGCAGTTCTTC